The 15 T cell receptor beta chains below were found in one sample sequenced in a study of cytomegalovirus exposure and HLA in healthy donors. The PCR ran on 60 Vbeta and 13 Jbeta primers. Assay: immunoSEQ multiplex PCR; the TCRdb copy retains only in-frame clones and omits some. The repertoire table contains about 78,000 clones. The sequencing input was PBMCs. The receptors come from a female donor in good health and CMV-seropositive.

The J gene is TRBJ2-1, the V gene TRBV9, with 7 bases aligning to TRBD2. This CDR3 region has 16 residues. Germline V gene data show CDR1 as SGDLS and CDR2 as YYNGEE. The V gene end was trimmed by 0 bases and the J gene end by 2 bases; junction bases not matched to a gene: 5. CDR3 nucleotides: TGTGCCAGCAGCGTAGCCCGCCTAGCGGCCTACAATGAGCAGTTCTTC. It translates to CASSVARLAAYNEQFF.

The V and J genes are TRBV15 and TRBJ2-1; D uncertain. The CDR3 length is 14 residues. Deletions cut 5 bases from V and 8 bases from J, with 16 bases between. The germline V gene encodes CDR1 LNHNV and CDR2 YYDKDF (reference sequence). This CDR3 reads CATSPPGRVDEQFF. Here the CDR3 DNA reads TGTGCCACCAGCCCCCCTGGGCGAGTCGATGAGCAGTTCTTC.

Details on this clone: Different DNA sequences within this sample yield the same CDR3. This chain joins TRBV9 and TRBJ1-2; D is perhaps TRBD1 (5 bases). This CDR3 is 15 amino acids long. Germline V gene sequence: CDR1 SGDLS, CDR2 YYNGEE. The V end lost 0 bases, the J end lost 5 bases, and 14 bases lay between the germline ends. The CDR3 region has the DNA TGTGCCAGCAGCGTAGATGACAGCCGGAGTTATGGCTACACCTTC. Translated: CASSVDDSRSYGYTF. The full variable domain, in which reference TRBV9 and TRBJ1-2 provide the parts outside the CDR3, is DSGVTQTPKHLITATGQRVTLRCSPRSGDLSVYWYQQSLDQGLQFLIQYYNGEERAKGNILERFSAQQFPDLHSELNLSSLELGDSALYFCASSVDDSRSYGYTFGSGTRLTVV.

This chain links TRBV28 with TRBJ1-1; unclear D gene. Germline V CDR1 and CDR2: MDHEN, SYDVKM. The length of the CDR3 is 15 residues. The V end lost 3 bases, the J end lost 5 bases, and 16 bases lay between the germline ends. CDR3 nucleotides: TGTGCCAGCAGTTTCTACCGGGTGGGTCGGACTGAAGCTTTCTTT. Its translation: CASSFYRVGRTEAFF.

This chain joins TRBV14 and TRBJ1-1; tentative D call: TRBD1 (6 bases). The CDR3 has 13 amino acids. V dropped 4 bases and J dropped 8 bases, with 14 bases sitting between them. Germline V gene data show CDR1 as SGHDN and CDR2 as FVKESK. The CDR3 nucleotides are TGTGCCAGCAGCCTCGGACAGATATCAGAAGCTTTCTTT. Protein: CASSLGQISEAFF.

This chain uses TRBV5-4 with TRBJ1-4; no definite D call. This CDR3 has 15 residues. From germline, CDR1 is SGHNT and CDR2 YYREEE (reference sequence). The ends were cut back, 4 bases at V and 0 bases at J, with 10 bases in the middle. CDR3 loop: CASSPSLATNEKLFF. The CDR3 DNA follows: TGTGCCAGCAGCCCGAGCCTTGCAACTAATGAAAAACTGTTTTTT. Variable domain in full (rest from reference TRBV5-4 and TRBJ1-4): ETGVTQSPTHLIKTRGQQVTLRCSSQSGHNTVSWYQQALGQGPQFIFQYYREEENGRGNFPPRFSGLQFPNYSSELNVNALELDDSALYLCASSPSLATNEKLFFGSGTQLSVL.

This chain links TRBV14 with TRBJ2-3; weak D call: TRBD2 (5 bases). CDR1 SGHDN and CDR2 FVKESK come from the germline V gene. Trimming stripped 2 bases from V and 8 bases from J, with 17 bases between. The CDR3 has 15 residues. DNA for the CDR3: TGTGCCAGCAGCCAACCTGTTAGCCTAGGAGGTACGCAGTATTTT. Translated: CASSQPVSLGGTQYF.

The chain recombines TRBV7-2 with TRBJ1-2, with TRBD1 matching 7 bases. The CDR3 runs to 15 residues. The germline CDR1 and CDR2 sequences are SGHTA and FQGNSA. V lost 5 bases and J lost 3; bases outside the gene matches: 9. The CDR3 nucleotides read TGTGCCAGCAGCCAATACGACAGGGACTACTATGGCTACACCTTC. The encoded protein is CASSQYDRDYYGYTF.

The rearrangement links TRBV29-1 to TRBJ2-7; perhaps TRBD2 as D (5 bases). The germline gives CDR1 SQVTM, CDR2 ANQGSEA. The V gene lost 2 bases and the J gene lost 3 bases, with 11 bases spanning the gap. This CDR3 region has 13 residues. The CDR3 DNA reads TGCAGCGTTGAAAAAGGACTCGGCTACGAGCAGTACTTC. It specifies CSVEKGLGYEQYF.

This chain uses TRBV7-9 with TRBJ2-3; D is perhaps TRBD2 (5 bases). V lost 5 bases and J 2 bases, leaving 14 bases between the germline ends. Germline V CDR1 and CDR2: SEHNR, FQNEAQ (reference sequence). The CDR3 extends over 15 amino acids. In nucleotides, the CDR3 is TGTGCCAGCAGCCCCGAGGGCGGTAACACAGATACGCAGTATTTT. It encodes CASSPEGGNTDTQYF.

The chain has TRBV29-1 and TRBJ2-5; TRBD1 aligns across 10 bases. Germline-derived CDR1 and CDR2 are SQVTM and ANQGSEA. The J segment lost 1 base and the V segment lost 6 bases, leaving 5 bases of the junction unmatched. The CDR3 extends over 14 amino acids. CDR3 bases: TGCAGCGTGAGGACAGGGGGTGGCCAAGAGACCCAGTACTTC. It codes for CSVRTGGGQETQYF.

The CDR3 spells CAILTDTQYF. In nucleotides, the CDR3 is TGTGCCATCCTCACAGATACGCAGTATTTT. The chain couples TRBV19 to TRBJ2-3; D is unclear. CDR1 and CDR2 (germline): LNHDA, SQIVND (reference sequence). Trimming removed 10 bases from V and 2 bases from J, with 4 bases in between. The CDR3 totals 10 residues.

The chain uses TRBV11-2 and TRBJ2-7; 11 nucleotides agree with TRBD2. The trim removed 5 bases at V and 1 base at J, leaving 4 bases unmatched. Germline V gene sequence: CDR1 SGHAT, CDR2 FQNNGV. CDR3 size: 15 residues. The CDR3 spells CASSQLAGVSYEQYF. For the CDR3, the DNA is TGTGCCAGCAGCCAACTAGCGGGGGTGTCCTACGAGCAGTACTTC.

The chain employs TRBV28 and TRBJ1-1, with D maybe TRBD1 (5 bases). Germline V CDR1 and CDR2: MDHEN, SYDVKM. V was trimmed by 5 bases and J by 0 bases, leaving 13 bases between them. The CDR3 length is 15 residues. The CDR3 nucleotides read TGTGCCAGCAGTACCCAGACAGTTCTGAACACTGAAGCTTTCTTT. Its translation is CASSTQTVLNTEAFF.

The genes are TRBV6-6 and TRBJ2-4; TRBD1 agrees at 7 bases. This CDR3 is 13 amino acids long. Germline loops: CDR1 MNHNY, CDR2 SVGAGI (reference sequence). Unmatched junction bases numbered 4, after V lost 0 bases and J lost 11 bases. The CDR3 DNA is TGTGCCAGCAGTTACTCACCCGACAGGGTTCAGTACTTC. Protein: CASSYSPDRVQYF.